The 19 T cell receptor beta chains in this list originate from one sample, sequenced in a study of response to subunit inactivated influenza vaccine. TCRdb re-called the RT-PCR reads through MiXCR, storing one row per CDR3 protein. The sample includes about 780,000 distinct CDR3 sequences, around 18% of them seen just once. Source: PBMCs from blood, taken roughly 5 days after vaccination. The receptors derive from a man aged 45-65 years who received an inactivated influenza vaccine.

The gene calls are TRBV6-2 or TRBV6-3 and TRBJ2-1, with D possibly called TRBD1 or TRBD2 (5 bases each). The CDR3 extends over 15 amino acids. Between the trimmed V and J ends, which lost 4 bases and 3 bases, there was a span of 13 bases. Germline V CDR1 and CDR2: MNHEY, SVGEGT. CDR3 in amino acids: CASSSRADSYNEQFF. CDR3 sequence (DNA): TGTGCCAGCAGTTCGCGGGCAGACAGCTACAATGAGCAGTTCTTC.

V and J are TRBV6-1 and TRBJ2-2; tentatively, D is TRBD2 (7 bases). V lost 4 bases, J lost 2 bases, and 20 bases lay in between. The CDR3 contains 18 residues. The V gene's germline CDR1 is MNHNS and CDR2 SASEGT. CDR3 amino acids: CASSARGKAGANTGELFF. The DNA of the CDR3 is TGTGCCAGCAGTGCGAGGGGGAAGGCGGGGGCCAACACCGGGGAGCTGTTTTTT.

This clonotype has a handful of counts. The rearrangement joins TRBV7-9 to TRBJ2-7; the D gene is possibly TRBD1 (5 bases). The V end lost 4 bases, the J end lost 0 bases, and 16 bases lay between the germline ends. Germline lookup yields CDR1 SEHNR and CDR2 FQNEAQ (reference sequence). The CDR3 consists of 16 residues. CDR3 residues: CASSSTDSRSSYEQYF. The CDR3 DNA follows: TGTGCCAGCAGCTCGACCGACAGTCGGAGCTCCTACGAGCAGTACTTC. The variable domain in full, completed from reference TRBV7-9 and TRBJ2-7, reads DTGVSQNPRHKITKRGQNVTFRCDPISEHNRLYWYRQTLGQGPEFLTYFQNEAQLEKSRLLSDRFSAERPKGSFSTLEIQRTEQGDSAMYLCASSSTDSRSSYEQYFGPGTRLTVT.

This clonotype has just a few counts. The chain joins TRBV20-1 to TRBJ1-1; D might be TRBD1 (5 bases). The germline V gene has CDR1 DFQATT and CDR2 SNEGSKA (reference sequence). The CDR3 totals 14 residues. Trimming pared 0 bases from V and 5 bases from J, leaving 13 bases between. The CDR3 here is CSARDRAGGTEAFF. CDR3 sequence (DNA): TGCAGTGCTAGAGATCGGGCGGGGGGGACTGAAGCTTTCTTT.

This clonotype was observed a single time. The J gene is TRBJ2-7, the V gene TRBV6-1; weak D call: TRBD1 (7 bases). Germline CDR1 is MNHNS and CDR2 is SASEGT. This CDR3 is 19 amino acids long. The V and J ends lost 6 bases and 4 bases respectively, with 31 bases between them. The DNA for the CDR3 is TGTGCCAGCAGGGATATCCCTCCCAAGGTGGAGGGGGCCCGATACGAGCAGTACTTC. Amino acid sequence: CASRDIPPKVEGARYEQYF.

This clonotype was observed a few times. CDR3 coding DNA: TGTGCCAGCAGCTTAGCGCGGACAACCTACTACGAGCAGTACTTC. As protein: CASSLARTTYYEQYF. The rearrangement uses TRBV7-2 and TRBJ2-7; D might be TRBD1 (5 bases). Trimming stripped 0 bases from V and 3 bases from J, with 12 bases between. Germline-derived CDR1 and CDR2 are SGHTA and FQGNSA. CDR3 length: 15 residues.

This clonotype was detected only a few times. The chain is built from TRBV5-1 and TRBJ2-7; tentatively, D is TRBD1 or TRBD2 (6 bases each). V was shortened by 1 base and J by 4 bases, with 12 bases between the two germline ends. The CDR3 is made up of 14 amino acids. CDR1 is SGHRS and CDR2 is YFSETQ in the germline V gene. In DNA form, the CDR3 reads TGCGCCAGCAGCTTGTCGACGGGGGCTTACGAGCAGTACTTC. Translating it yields CASSLSTGAYEQYF.

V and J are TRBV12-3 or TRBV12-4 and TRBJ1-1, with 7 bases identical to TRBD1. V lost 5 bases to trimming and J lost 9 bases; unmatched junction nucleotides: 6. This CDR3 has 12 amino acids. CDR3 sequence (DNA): TGTGCCAGCAGTACACCGGACAGGAAAGCTTTCTTT. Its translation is CASSTPDRKAFF.

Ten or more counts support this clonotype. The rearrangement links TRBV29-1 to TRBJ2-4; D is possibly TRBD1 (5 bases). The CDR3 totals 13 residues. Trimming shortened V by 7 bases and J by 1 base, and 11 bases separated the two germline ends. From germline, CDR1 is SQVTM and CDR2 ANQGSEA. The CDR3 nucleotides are TGCAGCGCAACCCACAGGGCCAAAAACATTCAGTACTTC. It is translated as CSATHRAKNIQYF. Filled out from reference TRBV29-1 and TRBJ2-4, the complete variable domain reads SAVISQKPSRDICQRGTSLTIQCQVDSQVTMMFWYRQQPGQSLTLIATANQGSEATYESGFVIDKFPISRPNLTFSTLTVSNMSPEDSSIYLCSATHRAKNIQYFGAGTRLSVL.

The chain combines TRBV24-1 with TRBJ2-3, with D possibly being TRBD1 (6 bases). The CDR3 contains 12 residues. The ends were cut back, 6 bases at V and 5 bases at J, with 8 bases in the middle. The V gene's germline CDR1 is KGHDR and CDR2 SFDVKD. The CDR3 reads CATSYREDTQYF. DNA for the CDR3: TGTGCCACCAGTTACAGGGAAGATACGCAGTATTTT.

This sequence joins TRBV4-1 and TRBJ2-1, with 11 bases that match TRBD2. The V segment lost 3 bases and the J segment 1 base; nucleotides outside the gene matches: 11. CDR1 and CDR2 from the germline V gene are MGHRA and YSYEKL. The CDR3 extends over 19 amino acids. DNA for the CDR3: TGCGCCAGCAGCCACCGACAAGGACTAGCGGGTTTGTCCTACAATGAGCAGTTCTTC. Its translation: CASSHRQGLAGLSYNEQFF.

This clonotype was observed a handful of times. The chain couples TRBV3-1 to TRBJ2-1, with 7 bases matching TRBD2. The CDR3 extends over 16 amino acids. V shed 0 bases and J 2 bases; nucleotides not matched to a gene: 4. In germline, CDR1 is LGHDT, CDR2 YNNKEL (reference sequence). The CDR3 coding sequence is TGTGCCAGCAGCCAAGATCGAGGGAGGGCCTACAATGAGCAGTTCTTC. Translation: CASSQDRGRAYNEQFF.

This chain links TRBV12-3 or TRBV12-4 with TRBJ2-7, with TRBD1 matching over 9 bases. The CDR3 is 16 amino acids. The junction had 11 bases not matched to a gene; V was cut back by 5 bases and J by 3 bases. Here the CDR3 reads CASSLNYRGPLYEQYF. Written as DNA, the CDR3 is TGTGCCAGCAGTCTCAATTACAGGGGGCCCCTCTACGAGCAGTACTTC.

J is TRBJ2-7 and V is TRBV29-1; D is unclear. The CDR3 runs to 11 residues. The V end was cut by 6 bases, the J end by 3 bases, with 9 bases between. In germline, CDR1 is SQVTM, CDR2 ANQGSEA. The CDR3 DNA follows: TGCAGCGTCGTCCATTACTACGAGCAGTACTTC. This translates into CSVVHYYEQYF.

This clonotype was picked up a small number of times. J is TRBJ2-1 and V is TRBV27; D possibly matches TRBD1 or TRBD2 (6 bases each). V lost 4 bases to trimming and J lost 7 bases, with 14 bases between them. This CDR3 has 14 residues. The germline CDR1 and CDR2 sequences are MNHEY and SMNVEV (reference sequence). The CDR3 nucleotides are TGTGCCAGCAGTTCAGGGGACTTAGGGAATGAGCAGTTCTTC. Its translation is CASSSGDLGNEQFF.

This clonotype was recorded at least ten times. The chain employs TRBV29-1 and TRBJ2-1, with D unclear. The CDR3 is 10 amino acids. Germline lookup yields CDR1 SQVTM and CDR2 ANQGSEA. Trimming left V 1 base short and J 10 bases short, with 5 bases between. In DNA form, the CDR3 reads TGCAGCGTTGAAGTTACCGAGCAGTTCTTC. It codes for CSVEVTEQFF.

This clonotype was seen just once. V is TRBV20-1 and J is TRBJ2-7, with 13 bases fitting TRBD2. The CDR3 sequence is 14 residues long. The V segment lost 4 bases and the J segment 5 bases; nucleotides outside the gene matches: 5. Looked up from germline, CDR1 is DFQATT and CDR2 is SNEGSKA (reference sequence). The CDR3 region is CSATGTSGTHEQYF. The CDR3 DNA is TGCAGTGCTACCGGGACTAGCGGGACCCACGAGCAGTACTTC.

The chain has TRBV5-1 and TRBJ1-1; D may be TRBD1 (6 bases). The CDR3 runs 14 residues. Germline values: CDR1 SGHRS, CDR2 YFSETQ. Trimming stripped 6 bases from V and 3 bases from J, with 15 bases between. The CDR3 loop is CASMGQGRDTEAFF. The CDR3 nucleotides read TGCGCCAGCATGGGTCAGGGGAGAGACACTGAAGCTTTCTTT. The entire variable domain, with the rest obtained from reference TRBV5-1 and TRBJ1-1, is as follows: KAGVTQTPRYLIKTRGQQVTLSCSPISGHRSVSWYQQTPGQGLQFLFEYFSETQRNKGNFPGRFSGRQFSNSRSEMNVSTLELGDSALYLCASMGQGRDTEAFFGQGTRLTVV.

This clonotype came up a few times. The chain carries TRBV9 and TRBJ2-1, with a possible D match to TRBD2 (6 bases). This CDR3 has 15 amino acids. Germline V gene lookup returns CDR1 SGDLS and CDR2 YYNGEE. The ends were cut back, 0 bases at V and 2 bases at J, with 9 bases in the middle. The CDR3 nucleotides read TGTGCCAGCAGCGTAGGGAGGGGCCCCTACAATGAGCAGTTCTTC. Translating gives CASSVGRGPYNEQFF.